Each of the 29 T cell receptor beta chains below was sequenced from the same sample in a study of blood T cell repertoires in COVID-19. Repertoires were generated with immunoSEQ multiplex PCR, while TCRdb's copy carries only in-frame clones and drops some. The sample has 110,000 or so clones, about 88% seen once. Specimen: peripheral blood. The source of these receptors is an older woman who had recovered from COVID-19.

This rearrangement joins TRBV3-1 (or the pseudogene TRBV3-2) to TRBJ2-7, with TRBD1 matching over 8 bases. There are 14 residues in the CDR3. CDR1 and CDR2 from the germline V gene are LGHDT and YNNKEL (reference sequence). Trimming cost V 7 bases and J 0 bases; bases outside gene matches: 5. CDR3 amino acids: CASTRDRSSYEQYF. Here the CDR3 DNA reads TGTGCCAGCACCCGGGACAGGAGCTCCTACGAGCAGTACTTC.

The chain has TRBV28 and TRBJ1-2; D unclear. The V and J ends lost 8 bases and 3 bases respectively, with 13 bases between them. Germline CDR1 and CDR2: MDHEN and SYDVKM. The CDR3 spans 13 residues. CDR3 bases: TGTGCCAGCCGGCCCGGGCGGGACTATGGCTACACCTTC. Translating it yields CASRPGRDYGYTF.

The chain is built from TRBV5-1 and TRBJ2-5; D remains unclear. CDR3 size: 14 residues. V was cut by 3 bases and J by 0 bases, with 9 bases left in between. The germline V gene has CDR1 SGHRS and CDR2 YFSETQ. The CDR3: CASSSLTDQETQYF. CDR3 coding DNA: TGCGCCAGCAGCTCACTCACGGACCAAGAGACCCAGTACTTC.

Here the CDR3 reads CASRPPDRSNSPLHF. DNA of the CDR3: TGTGCCAGCAGGCCCCCGGACAGGTCTAATTCACCCCTCCACTTT. The chain recombines TRBV6-7 with TRBJ1-6, with 7 positions matching TRBD1. TRBV6-7 is filed as an ORF, its function uncertain. This CDR3 region has 15 residues. Trimming cost V 6 bases and J 6 bases; bases outside gene matches: 8.

The rearrangement links TRBV20-1 to TRBJ1-1, with 7 bases matching TRBD1. Unmatched junction bases numbered 11, after V lost 3 bases and J lost 4 bases. Germline CDR1 reads DFQATT; CDR2 reads SNEGSKA (reference sequence). The CDR3 sequence is 15 residues long. The CDR3 DNA is TGCAGTGCTAGTTCGTTCGGGACAGATGGCACTGAAGCTTTCTTT. Amino acid sequence: CSASSFGTDGTEAFF.

The J gene is TRBJ2-3, the V gene TRBV3-1 (or the pseudogene TRBV3-2); maybe TRBD2 (5 bases). CDR1 and CDR2 (germline): LGHDT, YNNKEL (reference sequence). Trimming removed 0 bases from V and 2 bases from J, with 21 bases in between. The CDR3 consists of 19 residues. CDR3 residues: CASSQDPPRTPVHTDTQYF. The DNA of the CDR3 is TGTGCCAGCAGCCAAGACCCCCCCCGGACTCCGGTACACACAGATACGCAGTATTTT.

V usage is TRBV30 and J usage is TRBJ1-1; D ambiguous. CDR1 is GTSNPN, CDR2 SVGIG, per germline (reference sequence). This CDR3 contains 14 residues. The germline V and J ends were trimmed by 0 bases and 6 bases, with 14 bases remaining between them. In nucleotides, the CDR3 is TGTGCCTGGAGTGTACGGAGGATTCTCGCTGAAGCTTTCTTT. Residues: CAWSVRRILAEAFF.

The rearrangement links TRBV4-1 to TRBJ1-5; D uncertain. The V gene's germline CDR1 is MGHRA and CDR2 YSYEKL. This CDR3 comprises 13 residues. Trimming took off 4 bases at V and 7 bases at J, with 11 bases between the two ends. CDR3 nucleotide sequence: TGCGCCAGCAGCCGCCTACGGTCCCAGCCCCAGCATTTT. Amino acids: CASSRLRSQPQHF.

The chain recombines TRBV5-4 with TRBJ2-1; 7 bases are shared with TRBD2. Germline assignment: CDR1 SGHNT and CDR2 YYREEE (reference sequence). There are 13 residues in the CDR3. The trim removed 3 bases at V and 8 bases at J, leaving 5 bases unmatched. DNA of the CDR3: TGTGCCAGCAGCTCACGACTAGCCCATGAGCAGTTCTTC. Amino acids: CASSSRLAHEQFF.

The chain recombines TRBV28 with TRBJ1-2; D is unresolved. CDR1 is MDHEN, CDR2 SYDVKM, per germline. The CDR3 totals 12 residues. Deletions cut 9 bases from V and 8 bases from J, with 16 bases between. The CDR3 sequence is CASLLPMRGYTF. In nucleotides, the CDR3 is TGTGCCAGTTTACTGCCGATGAGAGGCTACACCTTC.

This rearrangement joins TRBV6-5 to TRBJ2-1; TRBD2 is a possible D gene (6 bases). The CDR3 is 13 amino acids. V shed 6 bases and J shed 6 bases, with 12 bases lying between them. Germline V CDR1 and CDR2: MNHEY, SVGAGI. The CDR3 loop is CASSPGLLNEQFF. Written as DNA, the CDR3 is TGTGCCAGCAGCCCGGGACTCCTCAATGAGCAGTTCTTC.

The chain couples TRBV5-6 to TRBJ1-2; 8 bases line up with TRBD1. The germline V gene has CDR1 SGHDT and CDR2 YYEEEE. There are 15 residues in the CDR3. With 4 bases clipped from V and 6 bases from J, the junction kept 11 bases outside the gene matches. This CDR3 is CASSPKVGRGHGYTF. The CDR3 nucleotides read TGTGCCAGCAGCCCCAAGGTGGGCAGGGGGCATGGCTACACCTTC.

The rearrangement uses TRBV6-5 and TRBJ2-7; D not resolved. Looked up from germline, CDR1 is MNHEY and CDR2 is SVGAGI. The CDR3 loop spans 14 amino acids. V dropped 2 bases and J dropped 2 bases, with 10 bases sitting between them. In nucleotides, the CDR3 is TGTGCCAGCAGTTACAGCCCTATACCCTACGAGCAGTACTTC. Residues: CASSYSPIPYEQYF.

The chain has TRBV7-2 and TRBJ2-5; 7 bases align to TRBD1. Per the germline V gene, CDR1 is SGHTA and CDR2 is FQGNSA. The ends lost 6 bases at V and 5 bases at J; junction bases unmatched: 6. This CDR3 contains 13 residues. CDR3 DNA: TGTGCCAGCAGGCCTACAGGGGCGGAGACCCAGTACTTC. Protein: CASRPTGAETQYF.

This clone was recorded once. The chain has TRBV29-1 and TRBJ2-3; D may be TRBD1 (5 bases). The germline V gene encodes CDR1 SQVTM and CDR2 ANQGSEA. V was pared by 4 bases and J by 5 bases, with 16 bases between. The CDR3 extends over 14 amino acids. DNA of the CDR3: TGCAGCGTTGGGGTGGGGCAGGTGGAAGATACGCAGTATTTT. This codes for CSVGVGQVEDTQYF.

This chain joins TRBV6-6 and TRBJ1-2; 8 nucleotides align to TRBD1. The ends lost 6 bases at V and 9 bases at J; junction bases unmatched: 9. CDR3 length: 13 amino acids. Germline CDR1 is MNHNY and CDR2 is SVGAGI (reference sequence). The CDR3 sequence: CASSPQGGYSYTF. The CDR3 DNA reads TGTGCCAGCAGCCCACAGGGGGGTTATAGCTACACCTTC.

The genes are TRBV7-9 and TRBJ2-1; 7 bases line up with TRBD2. CDR1 is SEHNR, CDR2 FQNEAQ, per germline (reference sequence). CDR3 size: 15 residues. Germline trimming cut 5 bases from V and 7 bases from J; bases unmatched to any gene: 11. The CDR3 reads CASSSRSAGRNEQFF. Written as DNA, the CDR3 is TGTGCCAGCAGCAGCCGATCAGCGGGGAGGAATGAGCAGTTCTTC.

V usage is TRBV7-2 and J usage is TRBJ2-1; D not resolved. Germline V gene lookup returns CDR1 SGHTA and CDR2 FQGNSA. Trimming removed 4 bases from V and 6 bases from J, with 22 bases in between. The CDR3 loop spans 17 amino acids. The CDR3: CASSSSRIGGLRNEQFF. CDR3 in DNA: TGTGCCAGCAGCTCCTCCCGAATCGGCGGTCTGCGCAATGAGCAGTTCTTC.

CDR3 sequence: CSAKQGQRTEAFF. The CDR3 nucleotides are TGCAGCGCTAAACAGGGGCAGAGGACTGAAGCTTTCTTT. This sequence joins TRBV29-1 and TRBJ1-1; 7 positions match TRBD1. The CDR3 spans 13 residues. V dropped 7 bases and J dropped 5; count of bases not matched to a gene: 10. Per germline, CDR1 SQVTM and CDR2 ANQGSEA. The full variable domain, completed using reference TRBV29-1 and TRBJ1-1, is SAVISQKPSRDICQRGTSLTIQCQVDSQVTMMFWYRQQPGQSLTLIATANQGSEATYESGFVIDKFPISRPNLTFSTLTVSNMSPEDSSIYLCSAKQGQRTEAFFGQGTRLTVV.

The V gene is TRBV24-1, the J gene TRBJ2-5; tentative D call: TRBD1 (6 bases). The CDR3 is 14 amino acids. Germline-derived CDR1 and CDR2 are KGHDR and SFDVKD. V lost 6 bases and J 2 bases, leaving 12 bases between the germline ends. In DNA form, the CDR3 reads TGTGCCACCAGTTGGGGGCACACTCAAGAGACCCAGTACTTC. It encodes CATSWGHTQETQYF.

The rearrangement uses TRBV5-3 and TRBJ2-1, with 12 positions matching TRBD2. TRBV5-3 is assigned to the ORF class and has an uncertain function. This CDR3 is built from 16 residues. With 2 bases clipped from V and 9 bases from J, the junction kept 9 bases outside the gene matches. CDR3 region: CARSLQLAGGHGEQFF. DNA for the CDR3: TGTGCCAGAAGCTTACAACTAGCGGGAGGCCACGGTGAGCAGTTCTTC.

In its sample, this clone was seen once. The V and J genes are TRBV29-1 and TRBJ2-4; D perhaps matches TRBD1 (6 bases). Per germline, CDR1 SQVTM and CDR2 ANQGSEA. This CDR3 has 13 residues. Trimming stripped 4 bases from V and 2 bases from J, with 9 bases between. CDR3 protein: CSVARGPKNIQYF. CDR3 nucleotides: TGCAGCGTTGCCAGGGGACCCAAAAACATTCAGTACTTC.

The chain has TRBV29-1 and TRBJ2-3; TRBD2 agrees at 12 bases. Germline V lookup: CDR1 SQVTM, CDR2 ANQGSEA. The length of the CDR3 is 14 residues. The CDR3: CLTSGSHPADTQYF. The DNA for the CDR3 is TGCTTGACTAGCGGGAGCCACCCGGCAGATACGCAGTATTTT.

The chain employs TRBV18 and TRBJ2-1; 9 nucleotides line up with TRBD1. V was clipped by 2 bases and J by 6 bases; unmatched bases: 11. Germline V CDR1 and CDR2: KGHSH, LQKENI. The CDR3 length is 17 residues. The CDR3 loop reads CASSPGPGQGNSNEQFF. The CDR3 DNA follows: TGTGCCAGCTCACCAGGCCCAGGACAGGGGAATTCCAATGAGCAGTTCTTC.

This clone was seen just once. The chain couples TRBV9 to TRBJ1-3, with D hard to call. V was shortened by 0 bases and J by 2 bases, with 9 bases between the two germline ends. The germline CDR1 and CDR2 sequences are SGDLS and YYNGEE. This CDR3 spans 15 amino acids. CDR3 in DNA: TGTGCCAGCAGCGTAGTGGAAAGCGCTGGAAACACCATATATTTT. Protein product: CASSVVESAGNTIYF.

The chain links TRBV7-9 to TRBJ1-1; D possibly corresponds to TRBD1 (5 bases). The CDR3 is 16 amino acids. V dropped 2 bases and J dropped 1 base, with 14 bases sitting between them. The germline CDR1 and CDR2 sequences are SEHNR and FQNEAQ (reference sequence). For the CDR3, the DNA is TGTGCCAGCAGCTTAAGTTTGGCAGGGTCGAACACTGAAGCTTTCTTT. Amino acids: CASSLSLAGSNTEAFF.

This clone showed up just once. The genes are TRBV9 and TRBJ1-2; maybe TRBD1 (6 bases). Germline V gene data show CDR1 as SGDLS and CDR2 as YYNGEE. The CDR3 runs 15 residues. V lost 0 bases and J lost 3, with 12 bases in between. The chain's CDR3 is CASSVEGGPHYGYTF. CDR3 nucleotides: TGTGCCAGCAGCGTAGAGGGGGGGCCCCACTATGGCTACACCTTC.

The CDR3 nucleotides read TGTGCCAGCAGTTCCAGTATTGAGCAGTTCTTC. Its translation is CASSSSIEQFF. The chain uses TRBV28 and TRBJ2-1, with D unclear. The CDR3 contains 11 residues. Germline CDR1 MDHEN, CDR2 SYDVKM. Trimming removed 4 bases at V and 9 bases at J, with 7 bases between.

The chain is built from TRBV5-4 and TRBJ1-6, with TRBD1 matching over 8 bases. The trim removed 0 bases at V and 5 bases at J, leaving 1 base unmatched. Germline V gene sequence: CDR1 SGHNT, CDR2 YYREEE (reference sequence). The CDR3 is 15 amino acids. In DNA form, the CDR3 reads TGTGCCAGCAGCTTGGACAGGGGGAATAATTCACCCCTCCACTTT. Translated, it gives CASSLDRGNNSPLHF. Complete variable domain (other parts from reference TRBV5-4 and TRBJ1-6): ETGVTQSPTHLIKTRGQQVTLRCSSQSGHNTVSWYQQALGQGPQFIFQYYREEENGRGNFPPRFSGLQFPNYSSELNVNALELDDSALYLCASSLDRGNNSPLHFGNGTRLTVT.